The source of this T cell receptor beta chain is a study of blood T cell repertoires in COVID-19. V lost 6 bases, J lost 0 bases, and 27 bases lay in between. This CDR3 comprises 20 residues. Germline lookup yields CDR1 MDHEN and CDR2 SYDVKM. The data were produced by immunoSEQ multiplex PCR, yet TCRdb's version contains in-frame clones alone and is incomplete. The sample lists 39,000 or so clones; roughly nine tenths were seen once. What was sequenced was peripheral blood. The source of this sequence is a man aged 50 to 59 with active COVID-19. The genes are TRBV28 and TRBJ1-5, with D perhaps TRBD1 (5 bases). The CDR3 protein is CASSLERGDGVWRSNQPQHF. CDR3 DNA sequence: TGTGCCAGCAGCCTAGAACGGGGGGACGGAGTCTGGCGTAGCAATCAGCCCCAGCATTTT. The full variable domain, completed using reference TRBV28 and TRBJ1-5, is DVKVTQSSRYLVKRTGEKVFLECVQDMDHENMFWYRQDPGLGLRLIYFSYDVKMKEKGDIPEGYSVSREKKERFSLILESASTNQTSMYLCASSLERGDGVWRSNQPQHFGDGTRLSIL.